Below, one T cell receptor beta chain is given with its context. The sample originates from a study of T cells expressing NK-cell markers. TCRdb reprocessed the 5' RACE reads, keeping one entry per CDR3 protein, no DNA. This sample's table reports about 260,000 distinct CDR3 sequences. The CDR3 is 12 amino acids. The germline gives CDR1 DFQATT, CDR2 SNEGSKA (reference sequence). The receptor comes from a woman aged 18 to 75 in good health. This sequence joins TRBV20-1 and TRBJ2-7. Source material: blood T cells: a sorted CD56 or NKG2C T cell subset, CD4+ or CD8+ T cells, or bulk PBMC T cells (not recorded which). The CDR3 sequence: CSAREAAGEQYF.